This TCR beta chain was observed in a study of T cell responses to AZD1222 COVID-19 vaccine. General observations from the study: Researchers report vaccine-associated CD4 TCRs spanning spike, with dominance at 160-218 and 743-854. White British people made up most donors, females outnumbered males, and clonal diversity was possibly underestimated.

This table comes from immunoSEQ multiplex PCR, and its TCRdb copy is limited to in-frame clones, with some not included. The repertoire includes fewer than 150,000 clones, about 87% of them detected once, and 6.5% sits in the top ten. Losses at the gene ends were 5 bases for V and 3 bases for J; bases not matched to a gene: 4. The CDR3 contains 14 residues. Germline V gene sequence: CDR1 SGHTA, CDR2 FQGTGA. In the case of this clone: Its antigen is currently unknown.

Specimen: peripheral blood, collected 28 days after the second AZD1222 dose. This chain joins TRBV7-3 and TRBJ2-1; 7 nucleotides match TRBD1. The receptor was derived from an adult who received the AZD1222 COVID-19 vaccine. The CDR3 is CASSQGQNYNEQFF. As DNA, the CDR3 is TGTGCCAGCAGCCAGGGACAGAACTACAATGAGCAGTTCTTC.